This TCR beta chain was found in a study of T cells in Graves' hyperthyroidism and ophthalmopathy. For the study at large: The authors collected peripheral blood at initial diagnosis, before any treatment.

Amplification of TCR beta CDR3 regions was performed using RNA transcripts as template. A set of HTBI primers served as the primers for a first-round RT-PCR of the TCR CDR3. TCRdb independently ran MiXCR on the multiplex PCR reads; one entry per CDR3 protein. The repertoire holds about 380,000 distinct CDR3 sequences, roughly 18% seen once, with 40% in the top ten. Germline V gene lookup returns CDR1 MNHEY and CDR2 SVGAGI. The CDR3 is 12 residues long. With 2 bases removed from V and 2 bases from J, the gap between germline ends came to 3 bases. This clonotype was seen repeatedly, ten times or more. Sequenced sample: blood. The TCR was taken from a young man with Graves' ophthalmopathy. The J gene is TRBJ1-1, the V gene TRBV6-5; no firm D call. CDR3 amino acids: CASSYRNTEAFF. The DNA for the CDR3 is TGTGCCAGCAGTTACCGCAACACTGAAGCTTTCTTT.